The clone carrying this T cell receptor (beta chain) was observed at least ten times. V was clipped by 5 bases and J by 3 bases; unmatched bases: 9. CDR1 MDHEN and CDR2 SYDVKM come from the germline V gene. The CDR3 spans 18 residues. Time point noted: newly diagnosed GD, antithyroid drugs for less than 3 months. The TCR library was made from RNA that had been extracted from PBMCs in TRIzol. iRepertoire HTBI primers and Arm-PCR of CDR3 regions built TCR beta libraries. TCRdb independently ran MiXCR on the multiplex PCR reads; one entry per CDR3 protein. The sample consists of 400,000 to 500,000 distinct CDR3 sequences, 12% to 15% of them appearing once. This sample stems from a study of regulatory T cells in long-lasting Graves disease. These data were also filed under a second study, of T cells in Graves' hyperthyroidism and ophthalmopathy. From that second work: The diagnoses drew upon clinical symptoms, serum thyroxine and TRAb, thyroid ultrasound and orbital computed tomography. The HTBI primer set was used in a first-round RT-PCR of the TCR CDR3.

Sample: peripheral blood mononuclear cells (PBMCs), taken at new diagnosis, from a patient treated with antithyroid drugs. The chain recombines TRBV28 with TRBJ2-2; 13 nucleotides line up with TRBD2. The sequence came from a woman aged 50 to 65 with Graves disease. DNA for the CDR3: TGTGCCAGCAGTGAATCCGGGACTAGCGGGACCTACACCGGGGAGCTGTTTTTT. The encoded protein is CASSESGTSGTYTGELFF.